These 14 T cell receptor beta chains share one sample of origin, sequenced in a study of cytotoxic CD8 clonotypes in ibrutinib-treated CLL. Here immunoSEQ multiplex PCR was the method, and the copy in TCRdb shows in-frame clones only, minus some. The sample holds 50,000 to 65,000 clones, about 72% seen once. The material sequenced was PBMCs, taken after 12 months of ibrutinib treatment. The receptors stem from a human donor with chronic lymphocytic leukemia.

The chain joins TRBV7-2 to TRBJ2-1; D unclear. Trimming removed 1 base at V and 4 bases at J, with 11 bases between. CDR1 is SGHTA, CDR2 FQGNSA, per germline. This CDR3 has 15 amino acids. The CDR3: CASSLGSGGYNEQFF. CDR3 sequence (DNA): TGTGCCAGCAGCTTAGGATCCGGCGGATACAATGAGCAGTTCTTC.

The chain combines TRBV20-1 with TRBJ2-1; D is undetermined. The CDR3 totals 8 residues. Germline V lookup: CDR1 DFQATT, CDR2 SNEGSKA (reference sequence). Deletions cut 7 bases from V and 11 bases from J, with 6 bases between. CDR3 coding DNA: TGCAGTGGCTCCCAGCAGTTCTTC. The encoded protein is CSGSQQFF.

The CDR3 DNA reads as TGTGCCAGCAGCACCGGACAGGGGTGGGACGAGCAGTACTTC. As protein: CASSTGQGWDEQYF. The rearrangement uses TRBV5-6 and TRBJ2-7, with 9 positions matching TRBD1. The CDR3 runs 14 residues. Germline lookup yields CDR1 SGHDT and CDR2 YYEEEE. The ends lost 4 bases at V and 5 bases at J; junction bases unmatched: 7.

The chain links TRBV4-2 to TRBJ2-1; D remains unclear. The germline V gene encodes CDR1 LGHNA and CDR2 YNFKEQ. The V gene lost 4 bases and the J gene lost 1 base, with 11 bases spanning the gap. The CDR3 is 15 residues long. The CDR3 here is CASSRSVDSYNEQFF. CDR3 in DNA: TGTGCCAGCAGCCGTTCTGTGGATTCCTACAATGAGCAGTTCTTC.

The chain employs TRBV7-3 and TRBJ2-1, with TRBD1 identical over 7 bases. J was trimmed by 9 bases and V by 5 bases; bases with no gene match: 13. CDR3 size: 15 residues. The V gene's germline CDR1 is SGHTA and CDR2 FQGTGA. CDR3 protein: CASSQVQGSLGEQFF. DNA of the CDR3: TGTGCCAGCAGCCAAGTACAGGGGTCCTTGGGTGAGCAGTTCTTC.

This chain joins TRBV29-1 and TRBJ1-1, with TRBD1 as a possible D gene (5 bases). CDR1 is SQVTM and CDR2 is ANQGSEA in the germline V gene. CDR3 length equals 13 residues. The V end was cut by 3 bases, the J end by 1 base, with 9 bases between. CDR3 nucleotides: TGCAGCGTTGAGCAGGGACCGAACACTGAAGCTTTCTTT. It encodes CSVEQGPNTEAFF. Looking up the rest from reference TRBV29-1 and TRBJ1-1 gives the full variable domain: SAVISQKPSRDICQRGTSLTIQCQVDSQVTMMFWYRQQPGQSLTLIATANQGSEATYESGFVIDKFPISRPNLTFSTLTVSNMSPEDSSIYLCSVEQGPNTEAFFGQGTRLTVV.

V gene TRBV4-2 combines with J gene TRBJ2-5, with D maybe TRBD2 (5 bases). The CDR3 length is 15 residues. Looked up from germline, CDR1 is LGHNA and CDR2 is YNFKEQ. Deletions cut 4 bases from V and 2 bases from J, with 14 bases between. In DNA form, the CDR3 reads TGTGCCAGCAGCCCGGGCCCGGAGCGGCAAGAGACCCAGTACTTC. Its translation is CASSPGPERQETQYF.

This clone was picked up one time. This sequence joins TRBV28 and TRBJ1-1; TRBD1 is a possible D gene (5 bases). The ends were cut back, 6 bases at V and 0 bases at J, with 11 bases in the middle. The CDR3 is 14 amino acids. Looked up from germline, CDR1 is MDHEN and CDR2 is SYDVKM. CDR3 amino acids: CASRGGTLNTEAFF. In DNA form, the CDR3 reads TGTGCCAGCAGGGGTGGGACCTTGAACACTGAAGCTTTCTTT.

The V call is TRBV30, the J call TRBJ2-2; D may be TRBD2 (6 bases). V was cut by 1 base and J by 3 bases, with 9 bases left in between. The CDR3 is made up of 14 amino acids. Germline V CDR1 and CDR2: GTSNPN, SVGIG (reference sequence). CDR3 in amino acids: CAWSGWEDTGELFF. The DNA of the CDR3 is TGTGCCTGGAGTGGGTGGGAGGACACCGGGGAGCTGTTTTTT.

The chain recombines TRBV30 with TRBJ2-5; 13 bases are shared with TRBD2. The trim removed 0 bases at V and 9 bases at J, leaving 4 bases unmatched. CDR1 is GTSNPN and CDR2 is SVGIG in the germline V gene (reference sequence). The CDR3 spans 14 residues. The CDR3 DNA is TGTGCCTGGAGTGTACTAGCGGGAGGGCCGTCCCAGTACTTC. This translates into CAWSVLAGGPSQYF.

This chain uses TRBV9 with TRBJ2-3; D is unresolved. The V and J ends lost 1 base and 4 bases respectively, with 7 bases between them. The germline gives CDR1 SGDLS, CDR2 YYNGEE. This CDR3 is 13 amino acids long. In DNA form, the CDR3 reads TGTGCCAGCAGCGTAAGGACGTCAGATACGCAGTATTTT. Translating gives CASSVRTSDTQYF.

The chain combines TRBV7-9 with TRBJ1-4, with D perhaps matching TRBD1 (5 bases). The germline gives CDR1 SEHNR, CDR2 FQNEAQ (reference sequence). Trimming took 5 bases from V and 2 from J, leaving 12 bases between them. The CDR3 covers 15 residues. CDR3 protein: CASSDRAGTNEKLFF. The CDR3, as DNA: TGTGCCAGCAGCGACCGGGCAGGGACTAATGAAAAACTGTTTTTT.

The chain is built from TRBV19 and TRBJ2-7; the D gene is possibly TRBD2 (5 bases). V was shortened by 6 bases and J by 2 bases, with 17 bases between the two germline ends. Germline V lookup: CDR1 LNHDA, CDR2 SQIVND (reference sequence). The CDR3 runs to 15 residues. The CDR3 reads CASSNGNSKTYEQYF. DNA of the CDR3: TGTGCCAGTAGCAACGGGAACTCAAAGACCTACGAGCAGTACTTC.

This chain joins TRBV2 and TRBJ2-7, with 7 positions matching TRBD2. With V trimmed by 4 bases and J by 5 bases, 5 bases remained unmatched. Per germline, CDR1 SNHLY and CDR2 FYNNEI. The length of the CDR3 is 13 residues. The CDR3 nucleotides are TGTGCCAGCAGTGCGGGGAGGGGTAACGAGCAGTACTTC. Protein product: CASSAGRGNEQYF.